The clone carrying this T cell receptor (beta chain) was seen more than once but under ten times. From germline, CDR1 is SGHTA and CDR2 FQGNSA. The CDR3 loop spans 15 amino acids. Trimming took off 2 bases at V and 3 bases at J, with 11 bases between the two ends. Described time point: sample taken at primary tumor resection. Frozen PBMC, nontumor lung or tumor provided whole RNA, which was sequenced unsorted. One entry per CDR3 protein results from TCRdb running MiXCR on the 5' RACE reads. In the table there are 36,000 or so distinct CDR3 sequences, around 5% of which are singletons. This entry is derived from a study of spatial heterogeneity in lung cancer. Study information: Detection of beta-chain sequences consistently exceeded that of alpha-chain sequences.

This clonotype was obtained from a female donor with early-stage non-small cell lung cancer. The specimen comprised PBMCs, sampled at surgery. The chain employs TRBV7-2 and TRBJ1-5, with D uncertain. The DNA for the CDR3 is TGTGCCAGCAGCTTATCGGCGGGAACCAATCAGCCCCAGCATTTT. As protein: CASSLSAGTNQPQHF.